This TCR beta chain is from a study of blood T cell repertoires in COVID-19 (dated by TCRdb to the early 2020s). For context, the study as a whole: The collaborator samples originated in the United States, Italy and Spain and spanned the acute and convalescent phases of COVID-19. The prospective study material was composed of cDNA or gDNA derived from T cells, B-cell-depleted T cells, or PBMCs. Subjects who had been exposed to COVID-19, were actively infected with it, or had recovered from it provided the deeply sampled blood TCRbeta repertoires that made up the dataset. The repertoires were made available in a free public database intended to serve as a resource for research on the immune response to SARS-CoV-2. Samples came from the ongoing ImmuneRACE study (first 160 participants) plus 1,254 subjects from 6 global collaborators. Nearly every sample came with metadata listing a de-identified subject ID, COVID-19 status, age in years and sex. Where available, HLA class I and class II types were obtained from metadata supplied by the sample provider rather than from assay-based typing. Broad study findings and their caveats: The amount of clinical and demographic metadata varied by source and participant and was provided uncurated.

Participants in the prospective study were aged roughly 18 to 100 years, lived in 20 to 25 United States geographic areas, and enrolled through a virtual design. In the prospective study, participants were assigned to cohorts based on the clinical history participants reported in a screening survey and a study questionnaire. Each participant in the prospective study had whole blood, serum and a nasopharyngeal or oropharyngeal swab collected by mobile phlebotomists. Over an approximately 2-month period, participants in the prospective study had the option of providing additional blood draws and questionnaires. Before DNA extraction, prospective study blood samples were shipped either frozen or at room temperature. As regards this clone: The antigen it recognizes is unknown. Nothing much larger sits one base from this clone, and base qualities are not available.

TCRbeta CDR3 regions were amplified from genomic DNA using the immunoSEQ Assay, a bias-controlled multiplex PCR. The authors' pipeline ran thus. The number of nucleated cells in each sample was estimated from the amplification of reference gene primers within the assay. Sequence reads were collapsed and filtered to measure the absolute abundance of every unique TCRbeta CDR3 rearrangement. Productive Simpson clonality was computed per sample as the square root of Simpson's diversity index over productive rearrangements. TCRdb took this table from immuneACCESS and kept in-frame rearrangements with V and J called. Such tables lack part of the clones; where checked against another copy, unresolved V genes explain under half of the gap, and the rest is unexplained. V and J calls and clone size are those listed in that table; D and trimming were worked out from the DNA. Counted in this sample were about 200,000 clones; just over 85% of them appeared once. The ten largest make up 3.8% of the sample.

V sheds 3 bases and J sheds 4 bases, leaving 7 bases between their ends. From cysteine to phenylalanine, the CDR3 is 13 amino acids long. Only the CDR3 DNA is retained, 39 bases long and in frame from the first base. CDR1 and CDR2 are read off the germline V gene as SGHVS and FQNEAQ. Sequencing was done on a sample of PBMCs or T cells enriched from blood (not recorded which). The V and J segments used are TRBV7-8 and TRBJ2-1; no D gene can be assigned with confidence. The TCR originated in a woman aged 40 to 50 with acute COVID-19. The CDR3 protein sequence reads: CASSLVEYNEQFF. The nucleotide sequence is given as TGTGCCAGCAGCTTGGTTGAGTACAATGAGCAGTTCTTC. When the CDR3 is completed using the reference TRBV7-8 and TRBJ2-1 genes on either side, the full variable domain is GAGVSQSPRYKVAKRGQDVALRCDPISGHVSLFWYQQALGQGPEFLTYFQNEAQLDKSGLPSDRFFAERPEGSVSTLKIQRTQQEDSAVYLCASSLVEYNEQFFGPGTRLTVL.